This T cell receptor beta chain appears in the sequencing data of a study of T-cell memory formation after mild COVID-19. Trimming took 5 bases from V and 5 from J, leaving 10 bases between them. This CDR3 contains 14 residues. TCRdb used MiXCR to reprocess the 5' RACE reads, holding one entry per CDR3 protein. The sample includes about 420,000 distinct CDR3 sequences, around 22% of them seen just once. This receptor was taken from an adult woman who had mild COVID-19 (a few samples of this study predate the infection). Cell type and time point are not known. This rearrangement joins TRBV12-3 or TRBV12-4 to TRBJ1-6; TRBD1 is a possible D gene (5 bases). The sequenced sample consisted of PBMCs or a T cell subset sorted from them (not recorded which). CDR3 sequence reads: CASSKGTDNSPLHF. The DNA of the CDR3 is TGTGCCAGCAGTAAGGGGACTGATAATTCACCCCTCCACTTT.